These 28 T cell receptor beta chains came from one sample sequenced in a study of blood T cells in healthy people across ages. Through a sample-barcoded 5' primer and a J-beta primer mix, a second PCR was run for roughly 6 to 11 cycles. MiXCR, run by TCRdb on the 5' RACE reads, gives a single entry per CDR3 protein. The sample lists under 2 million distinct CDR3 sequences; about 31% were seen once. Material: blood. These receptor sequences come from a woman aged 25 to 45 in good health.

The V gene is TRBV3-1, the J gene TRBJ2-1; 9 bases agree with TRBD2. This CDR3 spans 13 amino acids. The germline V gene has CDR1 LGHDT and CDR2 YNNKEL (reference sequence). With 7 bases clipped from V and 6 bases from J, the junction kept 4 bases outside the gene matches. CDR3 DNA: TGTGCCAGCAAAGGCGGGAGGGCCAATGAGCAGTTCTTC. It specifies CASKGGRANEQFF.

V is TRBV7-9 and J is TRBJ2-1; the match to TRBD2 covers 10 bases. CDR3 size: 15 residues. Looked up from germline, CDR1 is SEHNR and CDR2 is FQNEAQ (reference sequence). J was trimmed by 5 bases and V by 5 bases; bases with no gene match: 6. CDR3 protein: CASSAIAGGDNEQFF. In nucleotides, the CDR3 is TGTGCCAGCAGCGCAATAGCGGGAGGTGACAATGAGCAGTTCTTC. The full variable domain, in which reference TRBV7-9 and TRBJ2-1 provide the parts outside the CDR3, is DTGVSQNPRHKITKRGQNVTFRCDPISEHNRLYWYRQTLGQGPEFLTYFQNEAQLEKSRLLSDRFSAERPKGSFSTLEIQRTEQGDSAMYLCASSAIAGGDNEQFFGPGTRLTVL.

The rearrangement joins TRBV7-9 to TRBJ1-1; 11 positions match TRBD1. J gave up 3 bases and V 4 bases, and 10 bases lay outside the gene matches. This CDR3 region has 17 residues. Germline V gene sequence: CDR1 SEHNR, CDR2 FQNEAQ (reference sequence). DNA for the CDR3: TGTGCCAGCAGCTCACCGGGACAGGGGGTTCGGGACACTGAAGCTTTCTTT. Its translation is CASSSPGQGVRDTEAFF.

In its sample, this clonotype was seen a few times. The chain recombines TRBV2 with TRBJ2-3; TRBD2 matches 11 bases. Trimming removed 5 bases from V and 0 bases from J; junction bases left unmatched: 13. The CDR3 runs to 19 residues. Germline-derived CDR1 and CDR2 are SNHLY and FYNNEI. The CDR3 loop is CASSTPGTSGYTSTDTQYF. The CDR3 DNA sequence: TGTGCCAGCAGTACTCCCGGGACTAGCGGATACACTAGCACAGATACGCAGTATTTT. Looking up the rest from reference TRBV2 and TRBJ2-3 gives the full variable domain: EPEVTQTPSHQVTQMGQEVILRCVPISNHLYFYWYRQILGQKVEFLVSFYNNEISEKSEIFDDQFSVERPDGSNFTLKIRSTKLEDSAMYFCASSTPGTSGYTSTDTQYFGPGTRLTVL.

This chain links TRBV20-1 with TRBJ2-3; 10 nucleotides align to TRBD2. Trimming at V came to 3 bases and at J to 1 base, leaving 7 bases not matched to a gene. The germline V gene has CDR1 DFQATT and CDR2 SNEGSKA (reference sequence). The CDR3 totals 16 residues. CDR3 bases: TGCAGTGCTAGTTTGTCTAGCGGGGGACGCACAGATACGCAGTATTTT. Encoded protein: CSASLSSGGRTDTQYF.

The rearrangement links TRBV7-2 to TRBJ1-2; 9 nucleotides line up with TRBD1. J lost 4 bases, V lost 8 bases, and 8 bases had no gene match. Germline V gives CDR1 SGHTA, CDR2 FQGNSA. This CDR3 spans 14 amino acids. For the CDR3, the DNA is TGTGCCAGCGGAGAACAGGGGGCTAGCTATGGCTACACCTTC. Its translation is CASGEQGASYGYTF. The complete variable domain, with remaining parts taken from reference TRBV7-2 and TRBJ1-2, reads GAGVSQSPSNKVTEKGKDVELRCDPISGHTALYWYRQSLGQGLEFLIYFQGNSAPDKSGLPSDRFSAERTGGSVSTLTIQRTQQEDSAVYLCASGEQGASYGYTFGSGTRLTVV.

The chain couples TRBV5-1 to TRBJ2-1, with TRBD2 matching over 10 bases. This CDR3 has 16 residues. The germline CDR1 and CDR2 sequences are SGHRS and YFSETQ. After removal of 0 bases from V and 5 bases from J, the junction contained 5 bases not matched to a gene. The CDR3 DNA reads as TGCGCCAGCAGCTTGGAGGCTAGCGGGGGTCACAATGAGCAGTTCTTC. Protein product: CASSLEASGGHNEQFF.

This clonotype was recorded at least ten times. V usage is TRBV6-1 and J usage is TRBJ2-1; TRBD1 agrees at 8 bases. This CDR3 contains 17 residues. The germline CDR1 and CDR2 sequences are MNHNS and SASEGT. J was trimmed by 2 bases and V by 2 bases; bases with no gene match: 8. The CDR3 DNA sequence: TGTGCCAGCAGTGAATTCGCAGGGACAGGTCCCTACAATGAGCAGTTCTTC. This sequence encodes CASSEFAGTGPYNEQFF.

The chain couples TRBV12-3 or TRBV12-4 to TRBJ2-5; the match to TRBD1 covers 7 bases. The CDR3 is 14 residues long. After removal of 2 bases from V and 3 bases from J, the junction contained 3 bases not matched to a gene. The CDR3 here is CASSLSGQEETQYF. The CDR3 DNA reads TGTGCCAGCAGTTTATCTGGACAGGAAGAGACCCAGTACTTC.

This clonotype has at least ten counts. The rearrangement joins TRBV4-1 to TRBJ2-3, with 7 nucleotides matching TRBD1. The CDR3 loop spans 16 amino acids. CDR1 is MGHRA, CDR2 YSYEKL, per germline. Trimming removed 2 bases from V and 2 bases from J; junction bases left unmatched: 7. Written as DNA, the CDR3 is TGCGCCAGCAGCCAATACCCGGGACAGTCCACAGATACGCAGTATTTT. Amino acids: CASSQYPGQSTDTQYF.

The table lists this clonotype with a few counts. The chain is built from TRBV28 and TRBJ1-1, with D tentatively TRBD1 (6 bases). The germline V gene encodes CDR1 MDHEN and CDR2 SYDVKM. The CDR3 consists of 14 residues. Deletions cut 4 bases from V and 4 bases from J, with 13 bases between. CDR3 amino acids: CASSWTVGGTEAFF. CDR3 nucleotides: TGTGCCAGCAGTTGGACAGTGGGGGGCACTGAAGCTTTCTTT.

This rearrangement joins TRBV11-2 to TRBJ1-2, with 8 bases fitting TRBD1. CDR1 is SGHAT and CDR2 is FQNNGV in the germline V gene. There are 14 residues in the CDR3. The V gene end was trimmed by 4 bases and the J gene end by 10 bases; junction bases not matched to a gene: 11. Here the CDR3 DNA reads TGTGCCAGCAGCTCCGGACAGGGCGGATCATACTACACCTTC. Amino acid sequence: CASSSGQGGSYYTF.

Written as DNA, the CDR3 is TGCAGTGCTAGAGACCAGGGGAGGGAGTTAGGAAAACTGTTTTTT. Translation gives CSARDQGRELGKLFF. The J gene is TRBJ1-4, the V gene TRBV20-1; TRBD1 might be the D (6 bases). Trimming stripped 0 bases from V and 10 bases from J, with 18 bases between. The CDR3 has 15 residues. Germline V gene data show CDR1 as DFQATT and CDR2 as SNEGSKA (reference sequence).

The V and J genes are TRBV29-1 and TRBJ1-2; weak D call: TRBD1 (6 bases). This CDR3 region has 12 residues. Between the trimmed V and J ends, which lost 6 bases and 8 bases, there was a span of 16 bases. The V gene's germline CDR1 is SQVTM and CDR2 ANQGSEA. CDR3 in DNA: TGCAGCGTGAATCAGGGGCTAGGGGGCTACACCTTC. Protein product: CSVNQGLGGYTF.

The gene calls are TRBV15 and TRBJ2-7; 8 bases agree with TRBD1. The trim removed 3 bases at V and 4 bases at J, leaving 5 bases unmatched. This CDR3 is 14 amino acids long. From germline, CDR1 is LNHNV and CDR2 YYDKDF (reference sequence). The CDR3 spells CATSRRDRKYEQYF. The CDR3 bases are TGTGCCACCAGCAGGAGGGACAGGAAATACGAGCAGTACTTC.

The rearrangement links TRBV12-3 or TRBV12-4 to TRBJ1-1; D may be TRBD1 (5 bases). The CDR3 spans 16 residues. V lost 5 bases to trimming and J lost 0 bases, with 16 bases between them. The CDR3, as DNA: TGTGCCAGCAGTCCACGACAGACCTTCATGAACACTGAAGCTTTCTTT. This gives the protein CASSPRQTFMNTEAFF.

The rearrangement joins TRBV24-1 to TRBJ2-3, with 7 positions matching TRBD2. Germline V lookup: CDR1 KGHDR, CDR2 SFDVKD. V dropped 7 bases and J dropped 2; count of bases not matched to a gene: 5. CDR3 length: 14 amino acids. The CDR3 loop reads CATSGTKNTDTQYF. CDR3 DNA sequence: TGTGCCACCAGCGGGACTAAGAACACAGATACGCAGTATTTT.

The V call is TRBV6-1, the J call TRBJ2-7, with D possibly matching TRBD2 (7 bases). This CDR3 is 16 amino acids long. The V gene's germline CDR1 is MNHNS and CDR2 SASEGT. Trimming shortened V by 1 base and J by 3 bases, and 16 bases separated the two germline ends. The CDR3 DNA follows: TGTGCCAGCAGTGAAGAGAGGCAGGGGAGGGGCTACGAGCAGTACTTC. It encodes CASSEERQGRGYEQYF.

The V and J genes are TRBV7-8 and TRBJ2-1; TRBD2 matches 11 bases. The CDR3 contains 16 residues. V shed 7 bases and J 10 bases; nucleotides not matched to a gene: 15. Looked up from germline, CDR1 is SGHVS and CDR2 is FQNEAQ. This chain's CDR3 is CASTLLTSGSFGEQFF. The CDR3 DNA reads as TGTGCCAGCACACTTCTTACTAGCGGGAGTTTTGGCGAGCAGTTCTTC.

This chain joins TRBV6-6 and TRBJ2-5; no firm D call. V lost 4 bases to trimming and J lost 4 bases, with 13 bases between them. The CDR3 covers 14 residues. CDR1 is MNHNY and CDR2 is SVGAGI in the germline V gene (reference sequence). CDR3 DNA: TGTGCCAGCAGTTGCTACAGAATTATAGAGACCCAGTACTTC. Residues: CASSCYRIIETQYF.

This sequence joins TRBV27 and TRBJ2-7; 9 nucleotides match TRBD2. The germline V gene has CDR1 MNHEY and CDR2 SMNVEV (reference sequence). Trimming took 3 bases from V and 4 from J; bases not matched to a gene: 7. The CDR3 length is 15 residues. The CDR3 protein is CASSFRASGVYEQYF. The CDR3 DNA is TGTGCCAGCAGTTTTAGGGCTAGCGGGGTGTACGAGCAGTACTTC.

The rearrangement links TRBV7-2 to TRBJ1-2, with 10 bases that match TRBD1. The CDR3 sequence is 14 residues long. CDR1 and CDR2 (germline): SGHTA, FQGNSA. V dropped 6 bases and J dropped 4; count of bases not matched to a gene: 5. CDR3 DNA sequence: TGTGCCAGCAGGGGGACAGGGGAGGCCTATGGCTACACCTTC. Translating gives CASRGTGEAYGYTF.

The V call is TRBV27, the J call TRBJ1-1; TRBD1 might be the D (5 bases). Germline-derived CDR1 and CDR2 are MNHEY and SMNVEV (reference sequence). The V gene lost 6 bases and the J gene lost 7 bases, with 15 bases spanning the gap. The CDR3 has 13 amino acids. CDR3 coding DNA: TGTGCCAGCAGCCAACTGGGGCCGGGTGAAGCTTTCTTT. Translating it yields CASSQLGPGEAFF.

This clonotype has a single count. In DNA form, the CDR3 reads TGCGCCAGCAGCCTGGATGGACAGAGTGGCGCTGAAGCTTTCTTT. This sequence encodes CASSLDGQSGAEAFF. This chain joins TRBV5-1 and TRBJ1-1; D perhaps matches TRBD1 (6 bases). Germline V gene sequence: CDR1 SGHRS, CDR2 YFSETQ. This CDR3 has 15 amino acids. V lost 4 bases to trimming and J lost 6 bases, with 19 bases between them. The full variable domain, completed using reference TRBV5-1 and TRBJ1-1, is KAGVTQTPRYLIKTRGQQVTLSCSPISGHRSVSWYQQTPGQGLQFLFEYFSETQRNKGNFPGRFSGRQFSNSRSEMNVSTLELGDSALYLCASSLDGQSGAEAFFGQGTRLTVV.

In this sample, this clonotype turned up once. The DNA for the CDR3 is TGTGCCAGCAGCTCAGCGGAATACAATGAGCAGTTCTTC. Encoded protein: CASSSAEYNEQFF. The chain carries TRBV7-7 and TRBJ2-1, with D perhaps TRBD2 (5 bases). The length of the CDR3 is 13 residues. Trimming pared 4 bases from V and 4 bases from J, leaving 8 bases between. Germline lookup yields CDR1 SSHAT and CDR2 FNYEAQ (reference sequence).

The CDR3 DNA is TGTGCCAGCAGCTTGTCCGCGACACCTCAAGCTCCCCTCCACTTT. Its translation: CASSLSATPQAPLHF. The rearrangement uses TRBV5-5 and TRBJ1-6; D uncertain. This CDR3 is built from 15 residues. V lost 1 base and J 13 bases, leaving 18 bases between the germline ends. Germline CDR1 is SGHKS and CDR2 is YYEKEE (reference sequence).

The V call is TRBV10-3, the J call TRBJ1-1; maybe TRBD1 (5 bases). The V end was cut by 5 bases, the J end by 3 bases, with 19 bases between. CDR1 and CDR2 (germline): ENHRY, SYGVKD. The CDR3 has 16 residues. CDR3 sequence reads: CAISRGTGERDTEAFF. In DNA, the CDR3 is TGTGCCATCAGTCGGGGGACGGGAGAAAGGGACACTGAAGCTTTCTTT.

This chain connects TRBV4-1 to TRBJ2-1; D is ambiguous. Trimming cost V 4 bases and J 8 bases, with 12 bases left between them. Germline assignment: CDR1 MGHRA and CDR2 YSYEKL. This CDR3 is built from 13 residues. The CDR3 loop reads CASSPGSGDEQFF. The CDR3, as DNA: TGCGCCAGCAGCCCAGGATCTGGGGATGAGCAGTTCTTC.